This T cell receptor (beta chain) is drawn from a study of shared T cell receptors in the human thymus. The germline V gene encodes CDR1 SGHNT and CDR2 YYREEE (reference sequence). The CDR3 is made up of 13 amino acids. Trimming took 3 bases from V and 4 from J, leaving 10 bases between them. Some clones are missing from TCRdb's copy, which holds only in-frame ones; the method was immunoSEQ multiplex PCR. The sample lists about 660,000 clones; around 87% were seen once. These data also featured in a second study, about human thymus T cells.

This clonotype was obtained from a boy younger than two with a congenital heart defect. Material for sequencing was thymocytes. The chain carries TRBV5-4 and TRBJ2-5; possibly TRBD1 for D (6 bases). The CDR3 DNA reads TGTGCCAGCAGCTCATTCAGGGGAGAGACCCAGTACTTC. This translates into CASSSFRGETQYF.